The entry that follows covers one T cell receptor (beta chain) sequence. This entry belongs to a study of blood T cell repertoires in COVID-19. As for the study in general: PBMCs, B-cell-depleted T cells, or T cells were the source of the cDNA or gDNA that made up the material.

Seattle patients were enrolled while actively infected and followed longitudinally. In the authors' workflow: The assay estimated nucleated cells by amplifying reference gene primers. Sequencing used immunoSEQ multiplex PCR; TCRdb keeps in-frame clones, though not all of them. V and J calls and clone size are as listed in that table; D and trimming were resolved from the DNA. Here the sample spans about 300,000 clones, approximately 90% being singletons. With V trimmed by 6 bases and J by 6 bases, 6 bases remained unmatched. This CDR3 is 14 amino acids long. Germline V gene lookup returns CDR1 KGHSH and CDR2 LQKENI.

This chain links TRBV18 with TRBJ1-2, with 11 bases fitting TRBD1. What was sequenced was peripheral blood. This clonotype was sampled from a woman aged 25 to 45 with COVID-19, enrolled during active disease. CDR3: CASSTGTGGNGYTF. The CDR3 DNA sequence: TGTGCCAGCTCGACCGGGACAGGGGGTAATGGCTACACCTTC.